Shown below are 6 T cell receptor beta chains from a single sample sequenced in a study of blood T cell repertoires in COVID-19. Measured with immunoSEQ multiplex PCR; TCRdb has only the in-frame clones, and not every one. The sample lists some 350,000 clones, more than 80% occurring once. Specimen: peripheral blood. The receptor set was obtained from a woman in her twenties or thirties with COVID-19, enrolled during active disease.

The rearrangement links TRBV9 to TRBJ2-1; 7 nucleotides align to TRBD2. The CDR3 has 16 amino acids. Germline CDR1 SGDLS, CDR2 YYNGEE. With V trimmed by 0 bases and J by 7 bases, 10 bases remained unmatched. CDR3 protein: CASSVGDSGPGNEQFF. DNA of the CDR3: TGTGCCAGCAGCGTAGGGGATAGCGGGCCTGGGAATGAGCAGTTCTTC.

The rearrangement joins TRBV11-2 to TRBJ1-6; 7 nucleotides align to TRBD1. The CDR3 consists of 13 residues. The V and J ends lost 7 bases and 8 bases, in that order; junction bases with no gene match: 5. From germline, CDR1 is SGHAT and CDR2 FQNNGV. The CDR3 nucleotides are TGTGCCAGCAAAGGGCAGGGGGATTCACCCCTCCACTTT. Translation gives CASKGQGDSPLHF.

The gene calls are TRBV5-5 and TRBJ1-2; no definite D call. Per germline, CDR1 SGHKS and CDR2 YYEKEE (reference sequence). The V end was cut by 0 bases, the J end by 5 bases, with 8 bases between. The CDR3 is made up of 13 amino acids. The CDR3 DNA reads TGTGCCAGCAGCTTGGCTCAGGCTTATGGCTACACCTTC. It specifies CASSLAQAYGYTF.

The genes are TRBV24-1 and TRBJ1-4; 8 nucleotides line up with TRBD1. Germline assignment: CDR1 KGHDR and CDR2 SFDVKD. The CDR3 is 15 amino acids. V dropped 2 bases and J dropped 7; count of bases not matched to a gene: 5. The CDR3 spells CATSDSRQGSEKLFF. The CDR3 coding sequence is TGTGCCACCAGTGATTCCAGACAGGGGAGTGAAAAACTGTTTTTT.

The CDR3 nucleotides are TGTGCCAGCCGAGCCAGGGGGCTGACCGGGGAGCTGTTTTTT. Protein sequence: CASRARGLTGELFF. This chain connects TRBV19 to TRBJ2-2; 8 bases are shared with TRBD1. This CDR3 has 14 residues. The germline V gene encodes CDR1 LNHDA and CDR2 SQIVND (reference sequence). The junction had 8 bases not matched to a gene; V was cut back by 9 bases and J by 5 bases.

This chain connects TRBV9 to TRBJ2-5; D might be TRBD2 (5 bases). The V gene's germline CDR1 is SGDLS and CDR2 YYNGEE. Trimming took off 0 bases at V and 2 bases at J, with 14 bases between the two ends. The CDR3 has 16 amino acids. CDR3 sequence reads: CASSVGGTGWQETQYF. The CDR3 bases are TGTGCCAGCAGCGTAGGAGGAACGGGGTGGCAAGAGACCCAGTACTTC.